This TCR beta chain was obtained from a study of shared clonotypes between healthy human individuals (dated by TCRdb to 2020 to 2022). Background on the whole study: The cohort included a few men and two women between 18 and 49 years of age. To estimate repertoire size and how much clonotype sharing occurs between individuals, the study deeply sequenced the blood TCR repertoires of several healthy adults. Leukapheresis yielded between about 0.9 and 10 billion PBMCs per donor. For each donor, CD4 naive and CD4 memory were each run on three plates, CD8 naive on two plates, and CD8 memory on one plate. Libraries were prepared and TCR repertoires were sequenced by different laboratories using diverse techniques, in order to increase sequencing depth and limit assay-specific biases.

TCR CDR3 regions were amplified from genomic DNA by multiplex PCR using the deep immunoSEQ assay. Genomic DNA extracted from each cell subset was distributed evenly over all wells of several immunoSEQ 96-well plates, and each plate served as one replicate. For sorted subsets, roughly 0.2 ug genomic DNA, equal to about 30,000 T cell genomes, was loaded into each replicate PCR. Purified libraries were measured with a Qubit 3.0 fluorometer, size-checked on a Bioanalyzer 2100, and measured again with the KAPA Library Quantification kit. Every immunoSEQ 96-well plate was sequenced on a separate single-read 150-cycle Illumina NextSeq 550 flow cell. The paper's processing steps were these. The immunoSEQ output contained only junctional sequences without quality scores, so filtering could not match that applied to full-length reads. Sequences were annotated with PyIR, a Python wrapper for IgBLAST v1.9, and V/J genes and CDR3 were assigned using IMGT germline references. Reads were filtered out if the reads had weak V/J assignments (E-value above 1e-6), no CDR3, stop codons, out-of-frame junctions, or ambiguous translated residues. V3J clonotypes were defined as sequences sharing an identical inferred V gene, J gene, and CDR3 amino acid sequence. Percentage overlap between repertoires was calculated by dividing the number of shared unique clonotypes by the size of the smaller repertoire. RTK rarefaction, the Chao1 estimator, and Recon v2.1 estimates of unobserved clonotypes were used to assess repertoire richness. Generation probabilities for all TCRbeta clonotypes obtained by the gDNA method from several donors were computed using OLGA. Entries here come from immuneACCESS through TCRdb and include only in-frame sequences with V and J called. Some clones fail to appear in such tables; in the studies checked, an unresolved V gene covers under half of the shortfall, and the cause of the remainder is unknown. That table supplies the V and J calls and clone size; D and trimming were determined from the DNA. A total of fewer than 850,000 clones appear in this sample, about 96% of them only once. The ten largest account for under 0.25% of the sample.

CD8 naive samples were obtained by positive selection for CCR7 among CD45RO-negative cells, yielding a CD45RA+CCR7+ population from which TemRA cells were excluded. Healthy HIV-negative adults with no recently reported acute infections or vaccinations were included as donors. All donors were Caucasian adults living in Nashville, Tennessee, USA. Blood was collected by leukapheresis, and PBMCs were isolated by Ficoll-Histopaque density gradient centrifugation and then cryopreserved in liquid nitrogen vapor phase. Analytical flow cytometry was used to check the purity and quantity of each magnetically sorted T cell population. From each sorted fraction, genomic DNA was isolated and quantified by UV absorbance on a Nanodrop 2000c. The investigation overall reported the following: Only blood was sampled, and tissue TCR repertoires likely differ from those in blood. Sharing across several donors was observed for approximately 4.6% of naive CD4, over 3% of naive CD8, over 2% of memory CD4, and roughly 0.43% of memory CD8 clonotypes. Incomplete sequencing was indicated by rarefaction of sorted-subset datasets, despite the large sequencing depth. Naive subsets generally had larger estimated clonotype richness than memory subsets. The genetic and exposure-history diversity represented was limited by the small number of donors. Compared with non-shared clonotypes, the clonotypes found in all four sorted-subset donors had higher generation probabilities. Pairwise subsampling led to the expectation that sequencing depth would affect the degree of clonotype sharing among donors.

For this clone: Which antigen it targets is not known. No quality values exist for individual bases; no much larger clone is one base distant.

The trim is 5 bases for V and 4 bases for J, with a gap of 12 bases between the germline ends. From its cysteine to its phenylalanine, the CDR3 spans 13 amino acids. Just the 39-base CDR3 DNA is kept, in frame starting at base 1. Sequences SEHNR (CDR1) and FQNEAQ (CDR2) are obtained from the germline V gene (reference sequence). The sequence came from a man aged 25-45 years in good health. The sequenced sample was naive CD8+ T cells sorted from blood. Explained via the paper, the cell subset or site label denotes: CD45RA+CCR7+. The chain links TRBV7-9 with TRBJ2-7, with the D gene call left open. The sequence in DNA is TGTGCCAGCAGCGCATTAGGTCTTTACGAGCAGTACTTC. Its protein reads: CASSALGLYEQYF.